This TCR beta chain comes out of a study of radiotherapy plus CTLA-4 blockade in lung cancer (dated by TCRdb to 2017 to 2018). The study in broad terms: Objective responses were observed in about a sixth of enrolled patients, and disease control was achieved in roughly 30%.

The study evaluated CTLA-4 blockade (ipilimumab) given together with focal radiation therapy in patients who had chemo-refractory metastatic non-small-cell lung cancer. For this clone: Its antigen is still unknown. No much larger clone is present one base from it, and per-base qualities are unavailable.

Summary of the overall study and its limitations: TCR clones derived from tumors expanded in peripheral blood after treatment with radiotherapy and ipilimumab. The strongest predictors of response were reported to be early dynamic shifts in blood T cell clones along with a rise in serum interferon-beta following radiation.

The CDR1 and CDR2 encoded by the germline V gene are MDHEN and SYDVKM. Between the V and J ends, shortened by 5 bases and 4 bases respectively, the junction contains 27 bases. The CDR3 goes from the cysteine to the phenylalanine over 18 residues. Kept here is only the CDR3 DNA, which spans 54 bases and is read in frame from base 1. Library preparation employed the immunoSEQ multiplex PCR assay. As stored in TCRdb, this immuneACCESS dataset retains in-frame rearrangements with V and J assigned. A fraction of the clones does not appear; measured against another copy, unresolved V genes explain less than half of the discrepancy, and the remainder lacks a known reason. The sample table records roughly 120,000 clones; roughly 80% of these occur just once. The ten largest account for 4.5% to 5.5% of the sample.

The sequence came from a human donor with non-small cell lung cancer who had a partial response to radiotherapy plus ipilimumab. The sequenced sample was peripheral blood, obtained from a patient treated with radiotherapy plus ipilimumab. The sequence is built from TRBV28 and TRBJ2-7; the D gene lacks a confident call. The CDR3 reads CASSPNPISEFVIYEQYF. The DNA sequence follows: TGTGCCAGCAGTCCGAACCCTATATCGGAGTTTGTGATTTACGAGCAGTACTTC.